This TCR beta chain was recovered during a study of blood T cell repertoires in COVID-19. The wider study: COVID-19 samples collected from the United States, Italy and Spain covered acute and convalescent phases. From T cells, B-cell-depleted T cells, or PBMCs came the material, which was cDNA or gDNA.

The junction had 6 bases not matched to a gene; V was cut back by 0 bases and J by 6 bases. The CDR3 spans 15 residues. Germline CDR1 is MNHEY and CDR2 is SVGAGI. Study processing details: How many nucleated cells were present was estimated from reference gene primer amplification. Clones were read by immunoSEQ multiplex PCR, and TCRdb kept only the in-frame ones, dropping some. V, J and clone size are those of that table, while D and trimming were read from the DNA. The sample yields about 70,000 clones, approximately 90% seen once. V gene TRBV6-5 combines with J gene TRBJ1-2; the match to TRBD1 covers 8 bases. Specimen: peripheral blood. The clonotype originates from a woman older than 75 with acute or convalescent COVID-19. CDR3 protein: CASSYSGTGSDGYTF. The DNA for the CDR3 is TGTGCCAGCAGTTACTCGGGGACAGGTTCCGATGGCTACACCTTC.